The rows below give T cell receptor beta chains drawn from one sample of a study of T cells after yellow fever vaccination. TCRdb called the 5' RACE reads again in MiXCR, with one record for every CDR3 protein. The sample lists roughly 300,000 distinct CDR3 sequences, roughly 8.4% occurring once. The sample was PBMCs, taken roughly 47 days after the first yellow fever vaccination. The origin of the receptors is a man younger than 30 who received the YFV17D yellow fever vaccine. Each CDR3 is given with its conserved first and last residue.

j_call v_call cdr3_aa
TRBJ2-1 TRBV20-1 CSASAVGRDEQFF
TRBJ2-3 TRBV4-3 CASSPGPQLDSQYF
TRBJ2-6 TRBV14 CASQGGSSGANVLTF
TRBJ2-3 TRBV20-1 CSAIWPGLSTDTQYF
TRBJ2-1 TRBV5-1 CASSTGQGYNEQFF
TRBJ2-3 TRBV20-1 CCATTPSGGDTDTQYF
TRBJ1-6 TRBV3-1 CASSTRGAGVSPLHF
TRBJ1-1 TRBV12-3/TRBV12-4 CASNPDGNTEAFF
TRBJ1-2 TRBV6-2/TRBV6-3 CASSYAGRGDYGYTF
TRBJ1-4 TRBV18 CASSPLQENEKLFF
TRBJ1-5 TRBV28 CASNTDGFYQPQHF
TRBJ2-7 TRBV4-3 CASSHGQGSGEQYF
TRBJ2-2 TRBV7-9 CASSLVVRTPPLFF
TRBJ2-3 TRBV20-1 CSARDPQRLAGGTDTQYF
TRBJ2-3 TRBV20-1 CSARALGQGGTDTQYF
TRBJ2-7 TRBV3-1 CASSQGTAYEQYF
TRBJ1-5 TRBV15 CATKVQRMGNQPQHF
TRBJ2-3 TRBV2 CASSRPVGGMDTQYF
TRBJ2-5 TRBV3-1 CASSQGSGGGQETQYF
TRBJ2-3 TRBV12-3/TRBV12-4 CASILIAGTLNTQYF
TRBJ1-2 TRBV7-9 CASSDRDIDYGYTF
TRBJ2-7 TRBV4-1 CASSQDDSGGSYEQYF
TRBJ2-1 TRBV20-1 CSAPNPGGASYNEQFF
TRBJ2-3 TRBV4-1 CASTPGQGYTDTQYF
TRBJ1-4 TRBV20-1 CSARAGLAGKLFF
TRBJ1-2 TRBV4-2 CASSQDWAEANGYTF
TRBJ2-7 TRBV9 CASSVGTGAYEQYF
TRBJ2-1 TRBV7-3 CASSASAVEEQFF
TRBJ2-6 TRBV3-1 CASSTSSGANVLTF
TRBJ2-5 TRBV5-1 CASGTLGVKTQYF
TRBJ2-3 TRBV25-1 CAIQGAVGTDTQYF
TRBJ2-1 TRBV6-1 CASRRPGQGYHEQFF
TRBJ2-5 TRBV29-1 CSAQQETQYF
TRBJ2-5 TRBV7-9 CASSLVGTETQYF
TRBJ2-7 TRBV6-8 CAIQPRGGQRDEQYF
TRBJ1-2 TRBV6-5 CASSYDRANYGYTF
TRBJ1-2 TRBV5-1 CASSRDGARYGYTF
TRBJ2-3 TRBV5-4 CASSLGSGMSTDTQYF
TRBJ2-2 TRBV20-1 CSAQVPTAGGELFF
TRBJ1-3 TRBV12-3/TRBV12-4 CASSFDRPLSGNTIYF
TRBJ2-2 TRBV11-2 CASSPTSGGVANTGELFF
TRBJ1-2 TRBV5-6 CASSLEGQGNYGYTF
TRBJ1-5 TRBV7-2 CASSFGEGGQPQHF
TRBJ2-3 TRBV20-1 CSSLIAQSDTQYF
TRBJ1-3 TRBV5-1 CASRGQGSSGNTIYF
TRBJ1-1 TRBV29-1 CSVEPAAAFF
TRBJ2-5 TRBV7-9 CASSFEFQETQYF
TRBJ1-2 TRBV7-6 CASSPHPSEGNYGYTF
TRBJ2-3 TRBV5-1 CASTYDATDTQYF
TRBJ1-3 TRBV20-1 CSASSGADGNTIYF
TRBJ2-5 TRBV12-3/TRBV12-4 CASSAGTGVEETQYF
TRBJ1-2 TRBV28 CASHRGYRYGYTF
TRBJ2-3 TRBV5-1 CASSVDTNTDTQYF
TRBJ1-1 TRBV20-1 CSARDSEAFF
TRBJ2-1 TRBV27 CASSLLSPSGGAHEQFF
TRBJ1-2 TRBV29-1 CSTGGGLLGYTF
TRBJ1-4 TRBV11-2 CASSGRGDEKLFF
TRBJ2-6 TRBV7-9 CASRGDRIASGANVLTF
TRBJ1-2 TRBV20-1 CSASGTSPGYTF
TRBJ1-3 TRBV20-1 CSARSGPSGNTIYF